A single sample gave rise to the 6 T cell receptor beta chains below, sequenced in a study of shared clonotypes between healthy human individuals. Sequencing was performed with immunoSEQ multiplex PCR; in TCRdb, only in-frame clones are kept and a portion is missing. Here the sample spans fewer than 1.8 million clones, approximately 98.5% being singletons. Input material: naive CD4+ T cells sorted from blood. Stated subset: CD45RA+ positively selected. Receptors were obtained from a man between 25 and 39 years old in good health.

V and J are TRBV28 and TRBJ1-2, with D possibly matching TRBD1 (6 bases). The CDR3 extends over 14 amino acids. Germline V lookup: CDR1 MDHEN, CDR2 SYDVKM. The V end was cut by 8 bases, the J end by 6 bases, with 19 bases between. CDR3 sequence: CASEARVQGHGYTF. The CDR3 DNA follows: TGTGCCAGCGAGGCTCGGGTGCAGGGGCATGGCTACACCTTC.

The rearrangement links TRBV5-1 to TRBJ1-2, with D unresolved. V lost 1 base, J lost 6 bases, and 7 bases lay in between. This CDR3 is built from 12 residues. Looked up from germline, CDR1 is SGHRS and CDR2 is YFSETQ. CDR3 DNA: TGCGCCAGCAGCTTGAAACAGAATGGCTACACCTTC. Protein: CASSLKQNGYTF. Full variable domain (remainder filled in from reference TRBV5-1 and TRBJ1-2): KAGVTQTPRYLIKTRGQQVTLSCSPISGHRSVSWYQQTPGQGLQFLFEYFSETQRNKGNFPGRFSGRQFSNSRSEMNVSTLELGDSALYLCASSLKQNGYTFGSGTRLTVV.

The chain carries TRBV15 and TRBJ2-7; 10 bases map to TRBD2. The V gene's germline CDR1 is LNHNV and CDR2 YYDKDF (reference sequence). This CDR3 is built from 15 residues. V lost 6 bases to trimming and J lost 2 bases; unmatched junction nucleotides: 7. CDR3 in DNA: TGTGCCACCAGTTCCGGACTAGCGGAAACCTACGAGCAGTACTTC. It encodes CATSSGLAETYEQYF.

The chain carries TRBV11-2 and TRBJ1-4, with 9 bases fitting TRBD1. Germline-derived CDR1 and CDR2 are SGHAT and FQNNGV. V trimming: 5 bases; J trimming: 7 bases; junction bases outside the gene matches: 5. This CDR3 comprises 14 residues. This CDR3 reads CASSRGTGPEKLFF. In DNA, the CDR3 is TGTGCCAGCAGCCGCGGGACAGGGCCTGAAAAACTGTTTTTT.

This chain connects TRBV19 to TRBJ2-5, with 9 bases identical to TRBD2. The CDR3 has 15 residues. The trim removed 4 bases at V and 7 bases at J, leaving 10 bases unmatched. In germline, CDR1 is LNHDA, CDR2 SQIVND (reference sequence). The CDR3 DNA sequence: TGTGCCAGTAGTAGCCGGGGACTAGCCGGCGGGACCCAGTACTTC. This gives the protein CASSSRGLAGGTQYF.

CDR3 nucleotides: TGCGCCACAAGGACGCACGCCGTCTCCAATGAGCAGTTCTTC. Its translation: CATRTHAVSNEQFF. The V gene is TRBV5-1, the J gene TRBJ2-1; D is unresolved. V was shortened by 9 bases and J by 6 bases, with 19 bases between the two germline ends. CDR1 SGHRS and CDR2 YFSETQ come from the germline V gene. The CDR3 runs to 14 residues.